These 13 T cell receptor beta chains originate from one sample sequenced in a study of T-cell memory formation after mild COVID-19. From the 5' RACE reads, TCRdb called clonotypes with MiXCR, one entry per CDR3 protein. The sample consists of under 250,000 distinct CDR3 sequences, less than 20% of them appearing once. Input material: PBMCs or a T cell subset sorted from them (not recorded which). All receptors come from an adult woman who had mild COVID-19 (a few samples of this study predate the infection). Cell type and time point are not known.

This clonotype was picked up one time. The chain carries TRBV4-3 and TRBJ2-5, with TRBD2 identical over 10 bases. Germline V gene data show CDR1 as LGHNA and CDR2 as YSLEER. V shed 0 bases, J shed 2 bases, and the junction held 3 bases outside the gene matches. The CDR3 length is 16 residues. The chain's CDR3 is CASSQEAAGGQETQYF. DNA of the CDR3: TGCGCCAGCAGCCAAGAAGCAGCGGGGGGGCAAGAGACCCAGTACTTC.

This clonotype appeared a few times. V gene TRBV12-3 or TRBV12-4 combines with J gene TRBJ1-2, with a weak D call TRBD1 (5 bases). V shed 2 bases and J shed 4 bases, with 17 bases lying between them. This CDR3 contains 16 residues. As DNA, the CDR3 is TGTGCCAGCAGTTTAAGTCGGCCCCTAAGGGGCTATGGCTACACCTTC. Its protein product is CASSLSRPLRGYGYTF.

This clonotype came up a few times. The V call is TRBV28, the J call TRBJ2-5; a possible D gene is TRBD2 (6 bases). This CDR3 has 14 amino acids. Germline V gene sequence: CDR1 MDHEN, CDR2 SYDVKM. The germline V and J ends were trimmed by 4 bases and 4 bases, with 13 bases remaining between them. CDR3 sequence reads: CASSSGLRRETQYF. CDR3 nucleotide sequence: TGTGCCAGCAGTTCGGGACTGCGAAGAGAGACCCAGTACTTC.

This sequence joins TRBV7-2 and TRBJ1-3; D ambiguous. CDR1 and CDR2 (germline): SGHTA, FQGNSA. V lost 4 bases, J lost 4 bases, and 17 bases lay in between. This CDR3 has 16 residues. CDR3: CASSSSGIKAGNTIYF. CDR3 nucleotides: TGTGCCAGCAGCTCCTCAGGAATTAAGGCCGGAAACACCATATATTTT.

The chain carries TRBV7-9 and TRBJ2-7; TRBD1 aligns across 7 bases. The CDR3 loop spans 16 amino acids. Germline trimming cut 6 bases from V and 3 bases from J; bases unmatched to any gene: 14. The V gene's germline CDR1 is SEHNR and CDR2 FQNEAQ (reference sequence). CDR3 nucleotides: TGTGCCAGCAGTGTTAGGGGGCAGGGCGAAGACTACGAGCAGTACTTC. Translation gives CASSVRGQGEDYEQYF.

The CDR3: CASSLYQGIGNSPLHF. The CDR3 nucleotides are TGTGCCAGCAGCTTATACCAGGGAATCGGTAATTCACCCCTCCACTTT. This sequence joins TRBV7-9 and TRBJ1-6; D is perhaps TRBD1 (5 bases). V was trimmed by 2 bases and J by 6 bases, leaving 14 bases between them. The germline gives CDR1 SEHNR, CDR2 FQNEAQ (reference sequence). The CDR3 is 16 amino acids.

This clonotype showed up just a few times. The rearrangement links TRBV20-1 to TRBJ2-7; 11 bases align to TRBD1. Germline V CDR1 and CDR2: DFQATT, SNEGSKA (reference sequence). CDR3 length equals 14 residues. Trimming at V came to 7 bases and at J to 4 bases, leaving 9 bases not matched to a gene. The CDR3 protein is CSGAGTGGTYEQYF. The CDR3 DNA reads TGCAGTGGCGCCGGGACAGGGGGGACGTACGAGCAGTACTTC.

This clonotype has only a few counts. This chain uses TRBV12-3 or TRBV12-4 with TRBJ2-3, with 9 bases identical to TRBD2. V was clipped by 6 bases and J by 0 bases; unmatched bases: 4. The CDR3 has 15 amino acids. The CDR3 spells CASRATSGSTDTQYF. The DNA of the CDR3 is TGTGCCAGCAGGGCCACTAGCGGGAGCACAGATACGCAGTATTTT.

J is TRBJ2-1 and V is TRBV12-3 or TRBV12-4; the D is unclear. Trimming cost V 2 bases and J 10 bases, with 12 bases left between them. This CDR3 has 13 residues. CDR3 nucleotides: TGTGCCAGCAGTTTAAAGGCCACATCAGAGCAGTTCTTC. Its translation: CASSLKATSEQFF.

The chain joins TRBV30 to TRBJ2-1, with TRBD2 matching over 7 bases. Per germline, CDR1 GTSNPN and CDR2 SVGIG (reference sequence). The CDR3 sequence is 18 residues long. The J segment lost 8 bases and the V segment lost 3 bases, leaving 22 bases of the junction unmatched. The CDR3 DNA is TGTGCCTGGAGACGTGGCAGGTTTGGCGGGAGATCAGCAGATGAGCAGTTCTTC. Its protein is CAWRRGRFGGRSADEQFF.

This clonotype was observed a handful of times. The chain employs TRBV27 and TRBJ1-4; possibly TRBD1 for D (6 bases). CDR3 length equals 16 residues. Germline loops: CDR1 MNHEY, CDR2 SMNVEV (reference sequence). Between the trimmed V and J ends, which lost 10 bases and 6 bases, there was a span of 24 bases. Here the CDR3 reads CAIPGVGGTPHEKLFF. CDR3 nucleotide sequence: TGTGCCATCCCAGGGGTCGGGGGGACGCCCCATGAAAAACTGTTTTTT. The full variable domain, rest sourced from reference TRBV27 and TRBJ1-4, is EAQVTQNPRYLITVTGKKLTVTCSQNMNHEYMSWYRQDPGLGLRQIYYSMNVEVTDKGDVPEGYKVSRKEKRNFPLILESPSPNQTSLYFCAIPGVGGTPHEKLFFGSGTQLSVL.

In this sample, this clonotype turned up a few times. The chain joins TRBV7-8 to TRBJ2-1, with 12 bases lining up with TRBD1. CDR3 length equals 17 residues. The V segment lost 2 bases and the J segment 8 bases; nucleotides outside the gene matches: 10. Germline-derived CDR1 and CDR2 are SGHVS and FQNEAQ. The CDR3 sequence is CASSLISGTGGFDEQFF. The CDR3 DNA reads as TGTGCCAGCAGCTTAATCTCGGGGACAGGGGGCTTCGATGAGCAGTTCTTC. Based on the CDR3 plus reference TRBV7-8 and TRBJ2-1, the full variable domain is GAGVSQSPRYKVAKRGQDVALRCDPISGHVSLFWYQQALGQGPEFLTYFQNEAQLDKSGLPSDRFFAERPEGSVSTLKIQRTQQEDSAVYLCASSLISGTGGFDEQFFGPGTRLTVL.

The CDR3 sequence is CASRTSGARRFPTDEQYF. The DNA of the CDR3 is TGTGCCAGCAGGACGTCAGGTGCTCGGCGGTTCCCTACCGACGAGCAGTACTTC. This chain uses TRBV6-1 with TRBJ2-7; D is undetermined. Trimming pared 6 bases from V and 5 bases from J, leaving 29 bases between. Germline-derived CDR1 and CDR2 are MNHNS and SASEGT. This CDR3 is 18 amino acids long.